Included here is one TCR beta chain sequence, with context. Combining a sample-barcoded 5' primer with a J-beta primer mix, a second PCR ran for roughly 6 to 12 cycles. MiXCR, run by TCRdb on the 5' RACE reads, gives a single entry per CDR3 protein. This sample has approximately 2,000,000 distinct CDR3 sequences, with around 40% found just once. PBMCs were isolated at a quantity of at least 7 million per sample. CDR3 length: 14 residues. Per the germline V gene, CDR1 is LGHNA and CDR2 is YSLEER. The junction had 4 bases not matched to a gene; V was cut back by 2 bases and J by 4 bases. This entry is derived from a study of blood T cells in healthy people across ages. On the study more broadly: Per every two T cells, about one barcoded beta molecule was captured by template switching.

Sequenced sample: blood. The clonotype was recovered from a human donor in good health. This chain links TRBV4-3 with TRBJ2-5; 7 bases agree with TRBD1. The CDR3: CASSQIEGAETQYF. CDR3 in DNA: TGCGCCAGCAGCCAAATAGAGGGGGCAGAGACCCAGTACTTC.